Shown below are 31 T cell receptor beta chains from a single sample sequenced in a study of Graves' ophthalmopathy and Graves' hyperthyroidism. The study amplified TCR beta CDR3 regions using RNA transcripts. Second-round multiplex PCR followed a first-round RT-PCR using HTBI primers. TCRdb re-analysed the multiplex PCR reads in MiXCR, keeping a single row per CDR3 protein. The table shows around 600,000 distinct CDR3 sequences, with roughly two fifths occurring only once. Specimen: peripheral blood. These receptors were obtained from an adult man with Graves' ophthalmopathy.

This clonotype was detected many times. The gene calls are TRBV15 and TRBJ2-2, with 10 nucleotides matching TRBD1. V trimming: 0 bases; J trimming: 5 bases; junction bases outside the gene matches: 6. CDR1 is LNHNV, CDR2 YYDKDF, per germline (reference sequence). CDR3 size: 17 residues. The CDR3 nucleotides are TGTGCCACCAGCAGAGATAGTAGGACAGGGGGTACCGGGGAGCTGTTTTTT. Residues: CATSRDSRTGGTGELFF.

In its sample, this clonotype was seen a few times. This could be a read error, since a much larger clone is one nucleotide away. The chain carries TRBV20-1 and TRBJ2-7; D is uncertain. The CDR3 is 12 amino acids. Per the germline V gene, CDR1 is DFQATT and CDR2 is SNEGSKA (reference sequence). V was shortened by 3 bases and J by 1 base, with 7 bases between the two germline ends. The CDR3 coding sequence is TGCAGTGCTAGTTGGGCGTCCTACGAGCAGTACTTC. It codes for CSASWASYEQYF.

The V gene is TRBV7-9, the J gene TRBJ1-6; the D is unclear. CDR3 length equals 12 residues. The V gene lost 1 base and the J gene lost 13 bases, with 8 bases spanning the gap. Germline V gene sequence: CDR1 SEHNR, CDR2 FQNEAQ (reference sequence). The CDR3 DNA follows: TGTGCCAGCAGCTTAGACGGTCAGCCCCTCCACTTT. It translates to CASSLDGQPLHF.

This clonotype was detected a few times. The chain couples TRBV12-3 or TRBV12-4 to TRBJ1-5; unclear D gene. The length of the CDR3 is 13 residues. V lost 2 bases and J 4 bases, leaving 6 bases between the germline ends. The chain's CDR3 is CASSLKANQPQHF. The CDR3 DNA sequence: TGTGCCAGCAGTTTAAAGGCGAATCAGCCCCAGCATTTT.

The J gene is TRBJ2-7, the V gene TRBV10-3; TRBD1 matches 8 bases. Trimming removed 3 bases from V and 3 bases from J; junction bases left unmatched: 7. From germline, CDR1 is ENHRY and CDR2 SYGVKD. The CDR3 is 15 amino acids. The CDR3 DNA follows: TGTGCCATCAGTGAATCGACAGGGGTCTTCTACGAGCAGTACTTC. Translating gives CAISESTGVFYEQYF.

This clonotype was recorded many times. V and J are TRBV19 and TRBJ1-4; 7 bases line up with TRBD1. The V gene's germline CDR1 is LNHDA and CDR2 SQIVND (reference sequence). The CDR3 runs 15 residues. The trim removed 5 bases at V and 3 bases at J, leaving 6 bases unmatched. The CDR3 DNA is TGTGCCAGTAGTGCGATTACAGGGGCTAATGAAAAACTGTTTTTT. Translation: CASSAITGANEKLFF.

V gene TRBV25-1 combines with J gene TRBJ1-2; D unclear. CDR1 and CDR2 from the germline V gene are MGHDK and SYGVNS. The CDR3 sequence is 12 residues long. The V end lost 1 base, the J end lost 13 bases, and 13 bases lay between the germline ends. CDR3: CASSESTRAPTF. In DNA, the CDR3 is TGTGCCAGCAGTGAATCGACGAGGGCCCCCACCTTC.

This clonotype has at least ten counts. The chain recombines TRBV19 with TRBJ1-5; possible D gene TRBD1, 5 bases. The germline V and J ends were trimmed by 6 bases and 5 bases, with 17 bases remaining between them. Germline V gives CDR1 LNHDA, CDR2 SQIVND (reference sequence). The CDR3 runs to 15 residues. CDR3 sequence reads: CASRPVEGVYQPQHF. The CDR3, as DNA: TGTGCCAGTAGACCTGTGGAAGGGGTGTATCAGCCCCAGCATTTT.

This clonotype has more than one count but fewer than ten. V usage is TRBV7-2 and J usage is TRBJ2-2; TRBD1 or TRBD2 may be the D gene (5 bases each). Germline V gene sequence: CDR1 SGHTA, CDR2 FQGNSA. The V and J ends lost 1 base and 0 bases respectively, with 15 bases between them. This CDR3 is 18 amino acids long. Written as DNA, the CDR3 is TGTGCCAGCAGCTTAGGGATCGTGAGGGGCCCGAACACCGGGGAGCTGTTTTTT. As protein: CASSLGIVRGPNTGELFF.

This clonotype has a count of ten or more. The chain couples TRBV7-8 to TRBJ2-2; 7 bases fit TRBD2. V trimming: 5 bases; J trimming: 0 bases; junction bases outside the gene matches: 15. This CDR3 region has 19 residues. Germline lookup yields CDR1 SGHVS and CDR2 FQNEAQ. The CDR3 here is CASSPSRAPGLTNTGELFF. In DNA form, the CDR3 reads TGTGCCAGCAGCCCAAGTCGCGCCCCGGGACTAACGAACACCGGGGAGCTGTTTTTT.

V usage is TRBV24-1 and J usage is TRBJ2-3; the D is unclear. V was cut by 7 bases and J by 5 bases, with 12 bases left in between. The length of the CDR3 is 13 residues. From germline, CDR1 is KGHDR and CDR2 SFDVKD. CDR3 in amino acids: CATSPSWVDTQYF. The CDR3 bases are TGTGCCACCAGCCCCAGTTGGGTAGATACGCAGTATTTT.

The rearrangement joins TRBV10-3 to TRBJ2-5; TRBD2 matches 11 bases. Looked up from germline, CDR1 is ENHRY and CDR2 is SYGVKD. V gave up 10 bases and J gave up 6 bases; unmatched junction bases: 16. CDR3 size: 16 residues. The CDR3 reads CASSNIAGGIQKTQYF. CDR3 sequence (DNA): TGTGCCAGCAGCAACATAGCGGGGGGGATTCAAAAGACCCAGTACTTC.

V gene TRBV29-1 combines with J gene TRBJ1-1; 10 bases agree with TRBD1. V lost 8 bases to trimming and J lost 3 bases; unmatched junction nucleotides: 3. Germline V gene data show CDR1 as SQVTM and CDR2 as ANQGSEA. This CDR3 contains 12 residues. Written as DNA, the CDR3 is TGCAGCTTAGGGACAGGGGACACTGAAGCTTTCTTT. Amino acid sequence: CSLGTGDTEAFF.

This clonotype was picked up many times. The chain has TRBV20-1 and TRBJ2-5; D remains ambiguous. The germline V and J ends were trimmed by 1 base and 5 bases, with 5 bases remaining between them. The CDR3 covers 11 residues. The germline CDR1 and CDR2 sequences are DFQATT and SNEGSKA (reference sequence). The CDR3: CSARGDETQYF. As DNA, the CDR3 is TGCAGTGCTAGAGGAGACGAGACCCAGTACTTC.

The gene calls are TRBV9 and TRBJ1-6; 10 bases fit TRBD1. Trimming cost V 3 bases and J 6 bases; bases outside gene matches: 6. This CDR3 spans 16 amino acids. Germline CDR1 is SGDLS and CDR2 is YYNGEE. The CDR3 region is CASSGQGAGSNSPLHF. CDR3 DNA: TGTGCCAGCAGCGGACAGGGGGCTGGGAGTAATTCACCCCTCCACTTT.

For the CDR3, the DNA is TGTGCCAGCAGTTTACTGGAGGAGGGGGACAGGGTGAGTCAGCCCCAGCATTTT. Encoded protein: CASSLLEEGDRVSQPQHF. The chain couples TRBV2 to TRBJ1-5; 9 bases are shared with TRBD1. This CDR3 is 18 amino acids long. CDR1 SNHLY and CDR2 FYNNEI come from the germline V gene. V lost 5 bases and J lost 6; bases outside the gene matches: 17.

Details on this clonotype: A read error is likely, as this CDR3 ends without the conserved phenylalanine or tryptophan. The chain joins TRBV7-8 to TRBJ1-1; TRBD1 matches 7 bases. Germline V lookup: CDR1 SGHVS, CDR2 FQNEAQ. The CDR3 length is 14 residues. CDR3 DNA: TGCGCCAGCAGCGTAGGGGACAGTGCGCCTGAAGCTTTCCTT. Its translation: CASSVGDSAPEAFL.

The chain joins TRBV5-8 to TRBJ2-7, with D possibly matching TRBD1 (6 bases). The CDR3 spans 15 residues. The V gene lost 0 bases and the J gene lost 2 bases, with 12 bases spanning the gap. The germline V gene encodes CDR1 SGHTS and CDR2 YDEGEE. CDR3 in amino acids: CASSLGQARAYEQYF. DNA of the CDR3: TGTGCCAGCAGCTTGGGACAGGCCCGTGCCTACGAGCAGTACTTC.

This chain joins TRBV25-1 and TRBJ1-3; the D is unclear. The germline V gene has CDR1 MGHDK and CDR2 SYGVNS. This CDR3 has 12 residues. V gave up 4 bases and J gave up 2 bases, with 3 bases separating them. The CDR3 spells CASSGAGNTIYF. Written as DNA, the CDR3 is TGTGCCAGCAGTGGGGCTGGAAACACCATATATTTT.

The J gene is TRBJ1-2, the V gene TRBV7-9, with TRBD1 as a possible D gene (6 bases). Trimming took 0 bases from V and 14 from J, leaving 10 bases between them. CDR1 is SEHNR, CDR2 FQNEAQ, per germline (reference sequence). The CDR3 has 11 amino acids. CDR3 sequence reads: CASSLADGQTF. The CDR3 nucleotides are TGTGCCAGCAGCTTAGCGGACGGACAGACCTTC.

Comments on this clonotype: The junction and the germline gene differ at one end; a read error may be behind it. The gene calls are TRBV10-3 and TRBJ2-5, with a weak D call TRBD2 (5 bases). Germline-derived CDR1 and CDR2 are ENHRY and SYGVKD. This CDR3 spans 12 amino acids. CDR3 region: CATSEIRGTQYF. CDR3 in DNA: TGTGCCACCAGTGAGATCCGGGGGACCCAGTACTTC.

This clonotype was observed at least ten times. The chain carries TRBV19 and TRBJ1-1, with TRBD1 matching over 8 bases. The CDR3 loop spans 15 amino acids. Germline loops: CDR1 LNHDA, CDR2 SQIVND (reference sequence). Trimming took 6 bases from V and 0 from J; bases not matched to a gene: 6. The CDR3 DNA reads TGTGCCAGTAGCGACAGGGGTGGGATGAACACTGAAGCTTTCTTT. It yields the protein CASSDRGGMNTEAFF.

This clonotype was recorded many times. J is TRBJ1-2 and V is TRBV7-9, with TRBD1 as a possible D gene (5 bases). This CDR3 has 14 amino acids. Germline V CDR1 and CDR2: SEHNR, FQNEAQ (reference sequence). Trimming pared 2 bases from V and 2 bases from J, leaving 9 bases between. DNA for the CDR3: TGTGCCAGCAGCTTAACGGGGCAGAACTATGGCTACACCTTC. Translated, it gives CASSLTGQNYGYTF.

Notes on this clonotype: This sequence may be a read error, since a much larger clone differs from it by one base. This chain links TRBV7-2 with TRBJ1-2, with 7 bases identical to TRBD1. V was pared by 5 bases and J by 8 bases, with 5 bases of the junction left unmatched. The CDR3 is 12 residues long. Germline V gene data show CDR1 as SGHTA and CDR2 as FQGNSA. CDR3 residues: CASSQQGQGYTF. CDR3 nucleotide sequence: TGTGCCAGCAGCCAACAGGGGCAAGGCTACACCTTC.

This clonotype appeared many times. The chain is built from TRBV11-2 and TRBJ1-2; 9 bases match TRBD1. Germline CDR1 SGHAT, CDR2 FQNNGV. The junction had 8 bases not matched to a gene; V was cut back by 5 bases and J by 7 bases. The CDR3 consists of 14 residues. The CDR3 DNA follows: TGTGCCAGCAGCCCGGGGACAGGGAGGCTTGGCTACACCTTC. Protein product: CASSPGTGRLGYTF. The entire variable domain, with the rest obtained from reference TRBV11-2 and TRBJ1-2, is as follows: EAGVAQSPRYKIIEKRQSVAFWCNPISGHATLYWYQQILGQGPKLLIQFQNNGVVDDSQLPKDRFSAERLKGVDSTLKIQPAKLEDSAVYLCASSPGTGRLGYTFGSGTRLTVV.

In its sample, this clonotype was seen many times. The chain has TRBV25-1 and TRBJ2-7, with 8 bases lining up with TRBD1. Germline CDR1 and CDR2: MGHDK and SYGVNS. The CDR3 is 15 residues long. Unmatched junction bases numbered 11, after V lost 5 bases and J lost 5 bases. CDR3 amino acids: CASSSSRTGRNEQYF. The CDR3 DNA follows: TGTGCCAGCAGTTCCTCAAGGACAGGGAGGAACGAGCAGTACTTC.

The V gene is TRBV7-9, the J gene TRBJ1-5; a possible D gene is TRBD1 (5 bases). Per germline, CDR1 SEHNR and CDR2 FQNEAQ (reference sequence). V lost 2 bases to trimming and J lost 3 bases, with 14 bases between them. This CDR3 has 16 amino acids. The CDR3 DNA reads as TGTGCCAGCAGCTTAAGGGGCAGGGAGGTCAATCAGCCCCAGCATTTT. Amino acids: CASSLRGREVNQPQHF.

This clonotype has more than one count but fewer than ten. The chain combines TRBV9 with TRBJ2-7; 11 bases map to TRBD2. In germline, CDR1 is SGDLS, CDR2 YYNGEE. J was trimmed by 3 bases and V by 1 base; bases with no gene match: 6. The CDR3 covers 16 residues. The CDR3 is CASSVTPTSGVYEQYF. The DNA for the CDR3 is TGTGCCAGCAGCGTAACCCCGACTAGCGGGGTCTACGAGCAGTACTTC.

The chain links TRBV19 to TRBJ2-2; D might be TRBD1 (5 bases). Trimming removed 3 bases at V and 7 bases at J, with 21 bases between. From germline, CDR1 is LNHDA and CDR2 SQIVND (reference sequence). The CDR3 extends over 17 amino acids. The CDR3 protein is CASSIPLNKGQGGELFF. CDR3 sequence (DNA): TGTGCCAGTAGTATCCCCTTAAACAAGGGGCAGGGCGGGGAGCTGTTTTTT.

The sample holds many counts of this clonotype. V usage is TRBV5-8 and J usage is TRBJ1-1; no firm D call. The CDR3 totals 15 residues. CDR1 is SGHTS and CDR2 is YDEGEE in the germline V gene. Trimming took 9 bases from V and 4 from J, leaving 22 bases between them. The DNA of the CDR3 is TGTGCCATCTCGCTTGGGCCGGGCCGACGCACTGAAGCTTTCTTT. This translates into CAISLGPGRRTEAFF.

This clonotype was seen ten or more times. The V and J genes are TRBV7-9 and TRBJ2-7, with TRBD1 identical over 11 bases. Germline loops: CDR1 SEHNR, CDR2 FQNEAQ (reference sequence). J lost 3 bases, V lost 5 bases, and 9 bases had no gene match. The CDR3 consists of 16 residues. DNA for the CDR3: TGTGCCAGCAGCCCAAAGGACAGGGGGCGCGTCTACGAGCAGTACTTC. Amino acids: CASSPKDRGRVYEQYF.